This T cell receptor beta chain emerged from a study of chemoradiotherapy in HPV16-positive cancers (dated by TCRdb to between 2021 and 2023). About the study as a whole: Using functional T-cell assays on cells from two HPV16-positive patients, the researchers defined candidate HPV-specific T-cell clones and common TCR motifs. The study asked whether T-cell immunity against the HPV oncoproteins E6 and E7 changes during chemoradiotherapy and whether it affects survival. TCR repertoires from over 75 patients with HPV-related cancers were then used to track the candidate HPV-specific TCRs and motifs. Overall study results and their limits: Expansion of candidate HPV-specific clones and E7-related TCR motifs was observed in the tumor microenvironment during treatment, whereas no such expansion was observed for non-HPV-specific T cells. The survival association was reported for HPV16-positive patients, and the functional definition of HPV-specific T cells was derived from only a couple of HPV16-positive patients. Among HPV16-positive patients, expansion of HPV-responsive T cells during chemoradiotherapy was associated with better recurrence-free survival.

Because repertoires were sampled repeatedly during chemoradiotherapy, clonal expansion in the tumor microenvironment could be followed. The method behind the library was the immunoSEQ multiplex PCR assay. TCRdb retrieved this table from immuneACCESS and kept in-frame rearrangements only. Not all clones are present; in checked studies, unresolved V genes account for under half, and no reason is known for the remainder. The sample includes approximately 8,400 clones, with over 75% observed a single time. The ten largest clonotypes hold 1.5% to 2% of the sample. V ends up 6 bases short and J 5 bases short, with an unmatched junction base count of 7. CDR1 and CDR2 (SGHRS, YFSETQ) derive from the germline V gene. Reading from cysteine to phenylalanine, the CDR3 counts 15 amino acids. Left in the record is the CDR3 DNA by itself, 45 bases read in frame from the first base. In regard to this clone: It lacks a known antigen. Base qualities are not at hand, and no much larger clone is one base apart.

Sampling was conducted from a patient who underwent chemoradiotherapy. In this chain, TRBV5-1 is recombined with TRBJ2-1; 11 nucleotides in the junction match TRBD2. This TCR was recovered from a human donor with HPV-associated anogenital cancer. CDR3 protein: CASTELAGENNEQFF. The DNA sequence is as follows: TGCGCCAGCACGGAACTAGCGGGGGAAAACAATGAGCAGTTCTTC.